The 9 T cell receptor beta chains below all came from one sample that was sequenced in a study of OX40 agonist ivuxolimab in advanced cancers. Libraries were constructed by the immunoSEQ multiplex PCR assay. TCRdb retrieved this table from immuneACCESS and kept in-frame rearrangements only. Not all clones are present; in checked studies, unresolved V genes account for under half, and no reason is known for the remainder. The sample table contains some 100,000 clones; only one count was recorded for 90% of them. Clones ranked in the top ten supply 0.31% of the sample. Sequencing used CD4+ or CD8+ T cells sorted from blood, obtained in a trial of the OX40 agonist ivuxolimab. Receptors originate from an adult with an advanced solid tumor such as melanoma, head and neck, liver or kidney cancer.

The CDR3 bases are TGTGCCAGCAGCTTAAATTTTGCCACAGATACGCAGTATTTT. This gives the protein CASSLNFATDTQYF. V gene TRBV7-2 combines with J gene TRBJ2-3; D unclear. V was clipped by 2 bases and J by 2 bases, with 8 bases between them. Germline V gene sequence: CDR1 SGHTA, CDR2 FQGNSA. The CDR3 spans 14 residues.

The chain employs TRBV7-3 and TRBJ2-7; 10 nucleotides match TRBD1. V lost 5 bases, J lost 9 bases, and 7 bases stayed unmatched. The CDR3 is made up of 13 amino acids. Per germline, CDR1 SGHTA and CDR2 FQGTGA. The CDR3 region is CASSATGGGGQYF. The CDR3 DNA is TGTGCCAGCAGCGCGACAGGGGGCGGCGGGCAGTACTTC.

This clone is a singleton in its sample. V gene TRBV6-5 combines with J gene TRBJ2-5; D unresolved. The length of the CDR3 is 16 residues. V was clipped by 0 bases and J by 4 bases, with 15 bases between them. Germline V CDR1 and CDR2: MNHEY, SVGAGI. CDR3: CASSYSGQLPTETQYF. The CDR3 DNA follows: TGTGCCAGCAGTTACTCCGGCCAGCTCCCGACAGAGACCCAGTACTTC.

The chain recombines TRBV10-3 with TRBJ2-7; either TRBD1 or TRBD2 may fit D (5 bases each). Germline V CDR1 and CDR2: ENHRY, SYGVKD. This CDR3 contains 14 residues. The V end was cut by 3 bases, the J end by 7 bases, with 16 bases between. The DNA of the CDR3 is TGTGCCATCAGTGACAGGGACGGTCCGGGGGAGCAGTACTTC. This codes for CAISDRDGPGEQYF.

J is TRBJ1-2 and V is TRBV5-5; a possible D gene is TRBD1 (5 bases). This CDR3 has 15 amino acids. Germline V gene lookup returns CDR1 SGHKS and CDR2 YYEKEE (reference sequence). V lost 6 bases to trimming and J lost 4 bases, with 19 bases between them. The CDR3 nucleotides are TGTGCCAGCAAACTGGCGGTGGGGGAGGTCTATGGCTACACCTTC. Amino acids: CASKLAVGEVYGYTF.

This clone came up once. V and J are TRBV5-1 and TRBJ2-5, with a tentative D call TRBD1 (6 bases). The CDR3 has 13 residues. Trimming pared 4 bases from V and 5 bases from J, leaving 12 bases between. The germline gives CDR1 SGHRS, CDR2 YFSETQ. CDR3 bases: TGCGCCAGCAGCCCTGGGACACGGGAGACCCAGTACTTC. As protein: CASSPGTRETQYF.

The rearrangement links TRBV2 to TRBJ1-5; 10 bases align to TRBD1. The CDR3 totals 13 residues. Germline lookup yields CDR1 SNHLY and CDR2 FYNNEI. V shed 4 bases, J shed 6 bases, and the junction held 0 bases outside the gene matches. CDR3 region: CASSGTGGQPQHF. The CDR3 region has the DNA TGTGCCAGCAGTGGGACAGGGGGTCAGCCCCAGCATTTT. Complete variable domain (other parts from reference TRBV2 and TRBJ1-5): EPEVTQTPSHQVTQMGQEVILRCVPISNHLYFYWYRQILGQKVEFLVSFYNNEISEKSEIFDDQFSVERPDGSNFTLKIRSTKLEDSAMYFCASSGTGGQPQHFGDGTRLSIL.

The chain links TRBV6-4 to TRBJ1-1; a weak D match, TRBD1 (6 bases). V was trimmed by 3 bases and J by 1 base, leaving 12 bases between them. Germline V lookup: CDR1 MRHNA, CDR2 SNTAGT. The length of the CDR3 is 15 residues. The CDR3: CASSDYQGKNTEAFF. The CDR3 nucleotides read TGTGCCAGCAGTGATTATCAGGGGAAGAACACTGAAGCTTTCTTT.

This chain joins TRBV7-3 and TRBJ2-1; D remains ambiguous. The V and J ends lost 0 bases and 9 bases respectively, with 9 bases between them. The CDR3 has 13 residues. Per the germline V gene, CDR1 is SGHTA and CDR2 is FQGTGA. The CDR3 spells CASSLTFIAEQFF. The CDR3 DNA reads as TGTGCCAGCAGCTTAACGTTCATTGCTGAGCAGTTCTTC.